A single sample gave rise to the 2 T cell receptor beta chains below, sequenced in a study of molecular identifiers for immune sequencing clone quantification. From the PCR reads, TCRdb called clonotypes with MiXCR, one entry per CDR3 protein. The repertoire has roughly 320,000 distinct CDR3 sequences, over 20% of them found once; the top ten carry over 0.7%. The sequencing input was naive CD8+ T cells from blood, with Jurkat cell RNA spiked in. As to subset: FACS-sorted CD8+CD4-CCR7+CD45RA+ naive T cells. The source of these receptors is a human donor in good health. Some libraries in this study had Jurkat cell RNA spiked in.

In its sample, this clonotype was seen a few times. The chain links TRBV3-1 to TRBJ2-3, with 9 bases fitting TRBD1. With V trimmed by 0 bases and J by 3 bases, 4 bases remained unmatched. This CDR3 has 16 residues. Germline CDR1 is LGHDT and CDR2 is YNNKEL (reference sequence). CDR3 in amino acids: CASSQDGTGITDTQYF. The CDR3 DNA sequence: TGTGCCAGCAGCCAAGACGGGACAGGGATAACAGATACGCAGTATTTT.

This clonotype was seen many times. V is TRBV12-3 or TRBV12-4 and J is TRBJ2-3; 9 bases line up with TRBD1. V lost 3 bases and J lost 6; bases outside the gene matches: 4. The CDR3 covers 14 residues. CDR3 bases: TGTGCCAGCAGTTTGGGGACAGGGTTGGATACGCAGTATTTT. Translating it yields CASSLGTGLDTQYF.